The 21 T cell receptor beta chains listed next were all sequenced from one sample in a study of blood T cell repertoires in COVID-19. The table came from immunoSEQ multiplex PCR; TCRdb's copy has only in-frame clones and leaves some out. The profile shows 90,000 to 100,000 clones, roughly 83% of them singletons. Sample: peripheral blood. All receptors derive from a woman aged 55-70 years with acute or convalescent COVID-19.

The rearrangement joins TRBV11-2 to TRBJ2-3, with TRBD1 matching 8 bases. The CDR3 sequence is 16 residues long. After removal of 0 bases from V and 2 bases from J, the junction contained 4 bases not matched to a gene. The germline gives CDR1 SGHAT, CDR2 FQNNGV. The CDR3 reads CASSLEGRGHTDTQYF. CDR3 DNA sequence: TGTGCCAGCAGCTTAGAAGGCAGGGGGCACACAGATACGCAGTATTTT.

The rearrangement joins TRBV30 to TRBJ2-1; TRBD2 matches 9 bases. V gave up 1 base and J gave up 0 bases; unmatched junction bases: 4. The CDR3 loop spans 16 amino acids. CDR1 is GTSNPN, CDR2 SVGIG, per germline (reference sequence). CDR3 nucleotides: TGTGCCTGGAGTGCCCTAGCGGGGAGCTCCTACAATGAGCAGTTCTTC. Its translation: CAWSALAGSSYNEQFF.

CDR3 nucleotides: TGTGCCTGGAGCGTCAGGGCATACTACGAGCAGTACTTC. This translates into CAWSVRAYYEQYF. This chain connects TRBV30 to TRBJ2-7; D possibly corresponds to TRBD1 (5 bases). The CDR3 is 13 residues long. V was shortened by 3 bases and J by 3 bases, with 12 bases between the two germline ends. Germline-derived CDR1 and CDR2 are GTSNPN and SVGIG (reference sequence).

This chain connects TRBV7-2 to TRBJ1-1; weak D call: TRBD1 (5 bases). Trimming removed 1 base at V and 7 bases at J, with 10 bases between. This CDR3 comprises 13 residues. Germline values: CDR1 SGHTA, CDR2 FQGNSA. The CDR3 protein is CASSLGQSGEAFF. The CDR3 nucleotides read TGTGCCAGCAGCTTAGGACAGTCAGGTGAAGCTTTCTTT.

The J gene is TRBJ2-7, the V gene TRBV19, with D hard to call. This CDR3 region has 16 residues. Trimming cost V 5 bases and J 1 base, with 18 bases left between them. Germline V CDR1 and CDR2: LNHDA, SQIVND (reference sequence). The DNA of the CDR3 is TGTGCCAGTAGTCCTTCCTCCAGGTTGGGTTCCTACGAGCAGTACTTC. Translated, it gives CASSPSSRLGSYEQYF. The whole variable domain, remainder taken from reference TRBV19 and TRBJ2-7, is DGGITQSPKYLFRKEGQNVTLSCEQNLNHDAMYWYRQDPGQGLRLIYYSQIVNDFQKGDIAEGYSVSREKKESFPLTVTSAQKNPTAFYLCASSPSSRLGSYEQYFGPGTRLTVT.

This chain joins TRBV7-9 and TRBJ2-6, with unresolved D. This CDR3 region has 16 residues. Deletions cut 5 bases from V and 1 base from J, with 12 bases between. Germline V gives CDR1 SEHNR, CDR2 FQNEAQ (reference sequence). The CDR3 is CASSIRARSGANVLTF. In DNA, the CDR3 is TGTGCCAGCAGCATACGTGCGAGGTCTGGGGCCAACGTCCTGACTTTC.

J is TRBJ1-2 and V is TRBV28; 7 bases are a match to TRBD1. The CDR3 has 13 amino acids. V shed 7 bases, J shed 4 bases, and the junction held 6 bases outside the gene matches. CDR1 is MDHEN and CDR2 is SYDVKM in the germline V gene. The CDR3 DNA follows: TGTGCCAGCATCGACAGGGATTTCTATGGCTACACCTTC. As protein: CASIDRDFYGYTF.

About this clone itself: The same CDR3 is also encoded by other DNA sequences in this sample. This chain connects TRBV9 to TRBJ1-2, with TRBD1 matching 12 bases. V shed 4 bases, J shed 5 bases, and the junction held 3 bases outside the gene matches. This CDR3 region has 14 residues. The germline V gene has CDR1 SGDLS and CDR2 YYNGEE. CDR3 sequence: CASSSGQGAYGYTF. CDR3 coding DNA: TGTGCCAGCAGCTCGGGACAGGGGGCATATGGCTACACCTTC.

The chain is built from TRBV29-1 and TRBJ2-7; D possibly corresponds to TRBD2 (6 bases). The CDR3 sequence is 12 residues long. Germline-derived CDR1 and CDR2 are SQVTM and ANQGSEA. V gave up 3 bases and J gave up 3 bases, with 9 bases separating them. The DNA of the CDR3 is TGCAGCGTTGAGCGGGATAACTACGAGCAGTACTTC. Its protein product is CSVERDNYEQYF.

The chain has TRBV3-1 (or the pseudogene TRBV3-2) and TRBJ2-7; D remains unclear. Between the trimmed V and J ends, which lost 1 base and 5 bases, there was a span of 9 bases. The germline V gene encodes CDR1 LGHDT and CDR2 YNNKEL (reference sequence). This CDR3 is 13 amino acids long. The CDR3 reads CASSQARFDEQYF. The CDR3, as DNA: TGTGCCAGCAGCCAAGCGCGATTCGACGAGCAGTACTTC.

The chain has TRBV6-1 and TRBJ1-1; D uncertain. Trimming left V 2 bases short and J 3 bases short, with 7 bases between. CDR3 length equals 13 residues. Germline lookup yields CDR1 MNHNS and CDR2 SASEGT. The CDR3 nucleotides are TGTGCCAGCAGTGAATATCCCCACACTGAAGCTTTCTTT. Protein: CASSEYPHTEAFF.

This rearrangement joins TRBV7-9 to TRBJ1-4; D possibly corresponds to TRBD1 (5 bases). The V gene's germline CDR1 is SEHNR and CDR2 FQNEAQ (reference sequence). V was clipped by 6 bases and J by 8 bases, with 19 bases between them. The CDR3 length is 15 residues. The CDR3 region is CASSQARGNLEKLFF. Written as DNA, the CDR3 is TGTGCCAGCAGTCAGGCAAGGGGAAATTTGGAAAAACTGTTTTTT. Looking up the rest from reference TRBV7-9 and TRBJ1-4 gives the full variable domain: DTGVSQNPRHKITKRGQNVTFRCDPISEHNRLYWYRQTLGQGPEFLTYFQNEAQLEKSRLLSDRFSAERPKGSFSTLEIQRTEQGDSAMYLCASSQARGNLEKLFFGSGTQLSVL.

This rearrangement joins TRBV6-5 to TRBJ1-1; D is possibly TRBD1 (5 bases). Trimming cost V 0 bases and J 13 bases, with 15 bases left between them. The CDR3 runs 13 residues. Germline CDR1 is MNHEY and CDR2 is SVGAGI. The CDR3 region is CASSYSRLHRGFF. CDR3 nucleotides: TGTGCCAGCAGTTACTCGCGTCTCCATAGGGGTTTCTTT.

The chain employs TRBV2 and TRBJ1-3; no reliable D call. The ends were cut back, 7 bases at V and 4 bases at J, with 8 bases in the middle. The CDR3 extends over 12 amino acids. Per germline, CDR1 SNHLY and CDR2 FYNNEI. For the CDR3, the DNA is TGTGCCAGCACCACCGCGGGAAACACCATATATTTT. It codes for CASTTAGNTIYF.

The CDR3 region has the DNA TGCAGCGTTGGGGCGGGGAACCAGCCCCAGCATTTT. Protein product: CSVGAGNQPQHF. The chain joins TRBV29-1 to TRBJ1-5; no clear D gene. V gave up 4 bases and J gave up 7 bases, with 11 bases separating them. The CDR3 has 12 residues. Germline V gene sequence: CDR1 SQVTM, CDR2 ANQGSEA.

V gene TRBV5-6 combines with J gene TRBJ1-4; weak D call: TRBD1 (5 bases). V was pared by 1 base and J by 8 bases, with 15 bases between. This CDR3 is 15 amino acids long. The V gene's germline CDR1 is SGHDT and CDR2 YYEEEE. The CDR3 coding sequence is TGTGCCAGCAGCTTGTGGGGGGGATCCAGAGAAAAACTGTTTTTT. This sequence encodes CASSLWGGSREKLFF.

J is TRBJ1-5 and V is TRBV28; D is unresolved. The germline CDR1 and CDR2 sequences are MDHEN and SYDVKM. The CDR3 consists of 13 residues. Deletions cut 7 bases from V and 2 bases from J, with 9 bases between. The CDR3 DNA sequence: TGTGCCAGCATGGTACAGCGCAATCAGCCCCAGCATTTT. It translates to CASMVQRNQPQHF.

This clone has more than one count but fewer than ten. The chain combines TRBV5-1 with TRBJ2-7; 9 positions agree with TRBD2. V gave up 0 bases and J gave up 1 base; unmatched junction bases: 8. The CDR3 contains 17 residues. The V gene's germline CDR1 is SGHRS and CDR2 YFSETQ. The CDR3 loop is CASSLGGRAGGSYEQYF. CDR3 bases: TGCGCCAGCAGCTTGGGAGGTCGAGCGGGGGGTTCCTACGAGCAGTACTTC.

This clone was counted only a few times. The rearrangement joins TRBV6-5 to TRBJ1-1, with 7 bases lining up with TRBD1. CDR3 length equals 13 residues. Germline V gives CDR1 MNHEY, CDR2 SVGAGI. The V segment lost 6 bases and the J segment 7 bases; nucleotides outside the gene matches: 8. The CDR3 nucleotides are TGTGCCAGCAGGAGAGGGGGCGGTGGTGAAGCTTTCTTT. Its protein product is CASRRGGGGEAFF.

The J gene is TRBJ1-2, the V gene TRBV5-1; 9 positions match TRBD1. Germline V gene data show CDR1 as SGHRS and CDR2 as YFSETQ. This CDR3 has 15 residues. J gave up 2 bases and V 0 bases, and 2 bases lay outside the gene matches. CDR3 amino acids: CASSLGTGENYGYTF. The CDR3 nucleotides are TGCGCCAGCAGCTTGGGGACAGGGGAAAACTATGGCTACACCTTC.

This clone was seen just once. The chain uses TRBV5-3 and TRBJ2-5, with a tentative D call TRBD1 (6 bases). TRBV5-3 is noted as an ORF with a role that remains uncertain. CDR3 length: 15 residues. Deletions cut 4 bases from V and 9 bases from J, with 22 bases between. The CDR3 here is CARSPIRQDHGAQYF. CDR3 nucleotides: TGTGCCAGAAGCCCCATCCGACAGGACCACGGGGCCCAGTACTTC.